This TCR beta chain appears in the sequencing data of a study of cytomegalovirus exposure and HLA in healthy donors. Study conclusions and caveats: Earlier results showed most TCR beta V segments being productive about 87% or about 30% of the time. Analyzed later, association rates of TCRs varied across HLA loci, with DRB1 most and HLA-C fewest.

V was clipped by 2 bases and J by 5 bases, with 18 bases between them. The CDR3 sequence is 16 residues long. Germline values: CDR1 LGHNT, CDR2 FRNRAP. Of note for this clone: What it binds is not known.

The PCR had 60 Vbeta and 13 Jbeta primers. Some clones are missing from TCRdb's copy, which holds only in-frame ones; the method was immunoSEQ multiplex PCR. The sample has 150,000 to 200,000 clones; roughly three quarters are singletons. The chain joins TRBV12-5 to TRBJ1-2; D ambiguous. The sequence was collected from a male donor in good health and CMV-seropositive. The material sequenced was PBMCs. The CDR3 DNA reads TGTGCTAGTGGTTTGCCCTCCGGAGGTGGGCTGTATGGCTACACCTTC. It yields the protein CASGLPSGGGLYGYTF.